A selection of T cell receptor beta chains follows, all from one sample in a study of T cell responses to AZD1222 COVID-19 vaccine. Sequenced by immunoSEQ multiplex PCR; TCRdb stores in-frame clones only, minus some. The data show some 110,000 clones, about 90% seen once. This material consisted of peripheral blood, taken on day 0 of AZD1222 vaccination. The origin of the receptors is an adult in good health. Each CDR3 is given with its conserved first and last residue. D genes are given only for firm matches. Part of the rows lack a size; the others show once, few, many or a class for expanded clones.

abundance	d_gene	v_gene	j_gene	CDR3aa	CDR3nt
.	TRBD2	TRBV6-2/TRBV6-3	TRBJ2-7	CASSHGGGKSYEQYF	TGTGCCAGCAGTCACGGCGGGGGGAAGTCCTACGAGCAGTACTTC
.	TRBD1	TRBV7-2	TRBJ1-1	CASSFTGAPTEAFF	TGTGCCAGCAGCTTTACAGGGGCACCCACTGAAGCTTTCTTT
.	TRBD2	TRBV27	TRBJ2-3	CASSFWIAGGTDTQYF	TGTGCCAGCAGTTTTTGGATAGCGGGAGGCACAGATACGCAGTATTTT
.	.	TRBV19	TRBJ1-2	CATSSGGYTF	TGTGCCACTTCCTCCGGGGGCTACACCTTC
.	.	TRBV27	TRBJ2-5	CASSYQGGQETQYF	TGTGCCAGCAGTTATCAGGGCGGCCAAGAGACCCAGTACTTC
.	.	TRBV12-3/TRBV12-4	TRBJ1-2	CASSPLGRGGYTF	TGTGCCAGCAGCCCCTTGGGGAGAGGTGGCTACACCTTC
.	TRBD1	TRBV11-2	TRBJ1-2	CASSSGGDRVSSGYTF	TGTGCCAGCAGCTCCGGGGGGGACAGGGTCTCCTCTGGCTACACCTTC
.	TRBD1	TRBV5-1	TRBJ2-7	CASRLTGLSYEQYF	TGCGCCAGCAGGTTGACAGGGTTATCCTACGAGCAGTACTTC
.	.	TRBV7-3	TRBJ1-5	CASSSAPGHTSNQPQHF	TGTGCCAGCAGCTCCGCTCCGGGACACACTAGCAATCAGCCCCAGCATTTT
.	.	TRBV27	TRBJ2-4	CASSLGSIQYF	TGTGCCAGCAGTTTAGGGTCCATTCAGTACTTC
.	TRBD1	TRBV4-2	TRBJ1-5	CASSHGDRASGPPSPQHF	TGTGCCAGCAGCCATGGCGACAGGGCTAGTGGCCCACCGTCGCCCCAGCATTTT
once	TRBD2	TRBV5-1	TRBJ2-1	CASSRTGTSGYNEQFF	TGCGCCAGCAGCCGTACCGGGACTAGCGGCTACAATGAGCAGTTCTTC
.	.	TRBV19	TRBJ2-1	CASSIDSANEQFF	TGTGCCAGTAGTATAGATTCCGCCAATGAGCAGTTCTTC
.	.	TRBV2	TRBJ2-5	CATSGAETQYF	TGTGCCACCTCAGGAGCTGAGACCCAGTACTTC
once	TRBD2	TRBV5-1	TRBJ2-3	CASKVGGRGTDTQYF	TGCGCCAGCAAGGTCGGGGGGAGGGGAACAGATACGCAGTATTTT
.	TRBD1	TRBV7-9	TRBJ2-1	CASSSGQGRGNEQFF	TGTGCCAGCAGCTCGGGACAGGGCAGGGGGAATGAGCAGTTCTTC
few	.	TRBV12-3/TRBV12-4	TRBJ1-1	CASTRTHTEAFF	TGTGCCAGCACCCGGACCCACACTGAAGCTTTCTTT
.	.	TRBV12-5	TRBJ1-1	CASGPRRDTEAFF	TGTGCTAGTGGTCCGCGACGGGACACTGAAGCTTTCTTT
.	.	TRBV19	TRBJ1-6	CASTSGNSPLHF	TGTGCCAGTACCTCAGGAAATTCACCCCTCCACTTT
.	.	TRBV27	TRBJ2-7	CASSLRSTYEQYF	TGTGCCAGCAGTTTACGTTCGACCTACGAGCAGTACTTC
.	.	TRBV11-1	TRBJ2-5	CASSLWREAETQYF	TGTGCCAGCAGCTTATGGAGGGAGGCAGAGACCCAGTACTTC
.	.	TRBV11-1	TRBJ2-2	CASSLGARNTGELFF	TGTGCCAGCAGCTTAGGGGCGAGGAACACCGGGGAGCTGTTTTTT
.	.	TRBV29-1	TRBJ1-1	CSVEQRNTEAFF	TGCAGCGTTGAACAGAGGAACACTGAAGCTTTCTTT
once	TRBD1	TRBV19	TRBJ2-7	CASSIGTGTFAEQYF	TGTGCCAGTAGTATTGGGACAGGGACTTTCGCCGAGCAGTACTTC
once	.	TRBV6-1	TRBJ1-1	CASSETRNTEAFF	TGTGCCAGCAGTGAAACAAGGAACACTGAAGCTTTCTTT
.	.	TRBV3-1/TRBV3-2	TRBJ1-1	CASSQATLQPNTEAFF	TGTGCCAGCAGCCAAGCTACTTTACAGCCAAACACTGAAGCTTTCTTT
.	.	TRBV7-2	TRBJ2-7	CASSFMPGEQYF	TGTGCCAGCAGCTTTATGCCGGGGGAGCAGTACTTC
.	.	TRBV19	TRBJ2-3	CASTDRVTDTQYF	TGTGCCAGTACGGACAGAGTCACAGATACGCAGTATTTT
.	.	TRBV19	TRBJ1-4	CASRIESTNEKLFF	TGTGCCAGTAGAATCGAGTCAACTAATGAAAAACTGTTTTTT
.	TRBD2	TRBV7-2	TRBJ2-5	CASSLTSSGQETQYF	TGTGCCAGCAGCTTAACCTCTAGCGGGCAAGAGACCCAGTACTTC
once	TRBD1	TRBV3-1/TRBV3-2	TRBJ1-5	CASSPGQYQPQHF	TGTGCCAGCAGCCCGGGACAGTATCAGCCCCAGCATTTT
.	TRBD2	TRBV11-1	TRBJ2-1	CASSSRVGLAGNEQFF	TGTGCCAGCAGCTCCCGCGTCGGACTAGCGGGGAATGAGCAGTTCTTC